This TCR beta chain was captured by sequencing in a study of shared clonotypes between healthy human individuals. Turning to the study itself: Each donor had three CD4 naive, three CD4 memory, two CD8 naive and one CD8 memory plate. Notes on the study in general: Clonotype sharing among donors likely depends on sequencing depth.

Sequencing used immunoSEQ multiplex PCR; TCRdb keeps in-frame clones, though not all of them. The sample shows over a million clones, more than 75% of them seen only once. About this clone itself: Its antigen is unknown.

Per germline, CDR1 SGHNT and CDR2 YENEEA. V was clipped by 5 bases and J by 9 bases, with 16 bases between them. The length of the CDR3 is 13 residues. The sequenced sample consisted of memory CD4+ T cells from PBMCs. Specified subset: CD45RA-negative fraction. The origin of this receptor is a young man in good health. Some clones in this sample may be carry-over from other donors' samples. The J gene is TRBJ2-5, the V gene TRBV11-3; no definite D call. Here the CDR3 reads CASSRNSKGAQYF. For the CDR3, the DNA is TGTGCCAGCAGCCGAAACTCCAAGGGCGCCCAGTACTTC.